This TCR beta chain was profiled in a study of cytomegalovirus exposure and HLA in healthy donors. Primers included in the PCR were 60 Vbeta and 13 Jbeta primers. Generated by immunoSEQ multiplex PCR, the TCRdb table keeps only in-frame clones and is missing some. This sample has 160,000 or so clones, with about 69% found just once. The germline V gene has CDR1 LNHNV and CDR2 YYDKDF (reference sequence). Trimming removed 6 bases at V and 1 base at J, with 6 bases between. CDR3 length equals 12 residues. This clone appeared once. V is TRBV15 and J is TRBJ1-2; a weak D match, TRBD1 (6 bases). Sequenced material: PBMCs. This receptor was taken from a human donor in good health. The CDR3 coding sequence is TGTGCCACCAGACAGGGTAACTATGGCTACACCTTC. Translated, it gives CATRQGNYGYTF.